A single sample gave rise to the 23 T cell receptor beta chains below, sequenced in a study of T cells in Graves' hyperthyroidism and ophthalmopathy (dated by TCRdb to the late 2010s). Libraries were prepared through multiplex PCR. Sequencing took place on an Illumina HiSeq 2000. Amplification of TCR beta CDR3 regions was carried out from RNA transcripts. The TCR CDR3 was subjected to a first round of RT-PCR using the HTBI primer set and the Qiagen OneStep RT-PCR kit. In TCRdb, the public reads were trimmed at Q25 with fastp and aligned with MiXCR, with productive beta chains retained. For every CDR3 protein sequence, its rows merge into one entry that carries the most common genes and DNA. The sample includes about 270,000 distinct CDR3 sequences, with nearly 15% observed a single time. Under 35% of the sample rests with the top ten. Source material: blood. These receptors were collected from a woman in her forties or fifties with Graves' hyperthyroidism that later progressed to Graves' ophthalmopathy.

This clonotype was picked up a small number of times. The V gene is TRBV6-1, the J gene TRBJ2-5; tentative D call: TRBD1 (5 bases). V lost 4 bases and J lost 2, with 17 bases in between. Germline CDR1 reads MNHNS; CDR2 reads SASEGT. There are 16 residues in the CDR3. CDR3 sequence (DNA): TGTGCCAGCAGTGGGTGGGGCTCCGCCAGTCAAGAGACCCAGTACTTC. Its protein is CASSGWGSASQETQYF.

Details on this clonotype: A much larger clonotype is one base distant, so this may be a read error. V usage is TRBV6-4 and J usage is TRBJ1-1, with 7 nucleotides matching TRBD1. This CDR3 is 13 amino acids long. CDR1 and CDR2 from the germline V gene are MRHNA and SNTAGT. The DNA of the CDR3 is TGTGCCAGCAGCCTTGACAGGGCAGGTGAATCTTTCTTT. Encoded protein: CASSLDRAGESFF.

This chain uses TRBV10-3 with TRBJ2-3; no definite D call. This CDR3 region has 14 residues. Germline V gene lookup returns CDR1 ENHRY and CDR2 SYGVKD. The germline V and J ends were trimmed by 6 bases and 2 bases, with 12 bases remaining between them. CDR3 coding DNA: TGTGCCATCAGCGCCCCGGTGGACACAGATACGCAGTATTTT. Translated, it gives CAISAPVDTDTQYF.

The sample holds many counts of this clonotype. The CDR3 coding sequence is TGTGCCAGCAGTCTCGGAGGCATTGATGAGCAGTTCTTC. Its protein product is CASSLGGIDEQFF. This chain links TRBV2 with TRBJ2-1; TRBD2 is a possible D gene (5 bases). Between the trimmed V and J ends, which lost 5 bases and 8 bases, there was a span of 13 bases. CDR1 and CDR2 (germline): SNHLY, FYNNEI. This CDR3 is 13 amino acids long.

Notes on this clonotype: At one end the junction does not follow the germline gene, possibly because of a read error. V usage is TRBV7-9 and J usage is TRBJ2-7; D possibly uses TRBD1 or TRBD2 (5 bases each). Germline V gene data show CDR1 as SEHNR and CDR2 as FQNEAQ (reference sequence). The CDR3 length is 16 residues. CDR3 residues: CAGSFAVGTASYEQYF. CDR3 nucleotide sequence: TGTGCCGGCAGCTTTGCCGTCGGGACGGCATCCTACGAGCAGTACTTC.

The J gene is TRBJ1-5, the V gene TRBV7-2; TRBD1 agrees at 7 bases. The V gene end was trimmed by 1 base and the J gene end by 3 bases; junction bases not matched to a gene: 12. This CDR3 region has 18 residues. CDR1 is SGHTA and CDR2 is FQGNSA in the germline V gene. CDR3 residues: CASSLGGEGGLDNQPQHF. CDR3 nucleotide sequence: TGTGCCAGCAGCTTAGGCGGGGAAGGGGGCTTGGACAATCAGCCCCAGCATTTT. The variable domain in full, with the rest retrieved from reference TRBV7-2 and TRBJ1-5, is GAGVSQSPSNKVTEKGKDVELRCDPISGHTALYWYRQSLGQGLEFLIYFQGNSAPDKSGLPSDRFSAERTGGSVSTLTIQRTQQEDSAVYLCASSLGGEGGLDNQPQHFGDGTRLSIL.

In its sample, this clonotype was seen many times. This rearrangement joins TRBV30 to TRBJ2-1, with TRBD1 as a possible D gene (5 bases). CDR3 size: 14 residues. Germline CDR1 is GTSNPN and CDR2 is SVGIG (reference sequence). The V and J ends lost 2 bases and 9 bases respectively, with 17 bases between them. The CDR3 DNA reads as TGTGCCTGGAGTCCGGACCAGGGTCCCTTTGAGCAGTTCTTC. Amino acids: CAWSPDQGPFEQFF.

The V call is TRBV13, the J call TRBJ2-3, with D possibly being TRBD1 (5 bases). Trimming pared 7 bases from V and 4 bases from J, leaving 30 bases between. The CDR3 consists of 19 residues. Looked up from germline, CDR1 is PRHDT and CDR2 is FYEKMQ (reference sequence). CDR3 amino acids: CASNKGRSPPVGRADTQYF. CDR3 sequence (DNA): TGTGCCAGCAATAAGGGGCGGTCCCCCCCCGTTGGAAGAGCAGATACGCAGTATTTT.

About this clonotype: A much larger clone sits a single nucleotide away, making a read error possible. V is TRBV10-3 and J is TRBJ2-5; no clear D. V was clipped by 4 bases and J by 2 bases, with 5 bases between them. This CDR3 is built from 12 residues. Germline V gene data show CDR1 as ENHRY and CDR2 as SYGVKD. As DNA, the CDR3 is TGTGCCATCAGTGCGGAACAAGAGACCCAGTACTTC. Its translation: CAISAEQETQYF.

This clonotype was detected many times. The genes are TRBV11-2 and TRBJ2-4; D perhaps matches TRBD2 (6 bases). Trimming pared 6 bases from V and 7 bases from J, leaving 22 bases between. CDR3 length: 16 residues. Germline CDR1 and CDR2: SGHAT and FQNNGV. In DNA, the CDR3 is TGTGCCAGCAGTTTCTCTAGCGACCCGTGGGGGAACATTCAGTACTTC. Translating it yields CASSFSSDPWGNIQYF. The entire variable domain, with the rest obtained from reference TRBV11-2 and TRBJ2-4, is as follows: EAGVAQSPRYKIIEKRQSVAFWCNPISGHATLYWYQQILGQGPKLLIQFQNNGVVDDSQLPKDRFSAERLKGVDSTLKIQPAKLEDSAVYLCASSFSSDPWGNIQYFGAGTRLSVL.

In this sample, this clonotype turned up many times. This rearrangement joins TRBV28 to TRBJ1-5, with D maybe TRBD1 (5 bases). This CDR3 has 14 residues. V dropped 7 bases and J dropped 7 bases, with 17 bases sitting between them. CDR1 MDHEN and CDR2 SYDVKM come from the germline V gene. In DNA, the CDR3 is TGTGCCAGCACCCGCGGGGGTGCAGGGCAGCCCCAGCATTTT. Its protein product is CASTRGGAGQPQHF.

Only a few counts were recorded for this clonotype. The chain couples TRBV9 to TRBJ1-5; TRBD1 agrees at 9 bases. V shed 4 bases, J shed 4 bases, and the junction held 6 bases outside the gene matches. The length of the CDR3 is 15 residues. Germline values: CDR1 SGDLS, CDR2 YYNGEE. Here the CDR3 DNA reads TGTGCCAGCAGCTCCTCGACAGGGGGAAATCAGCCCCAGCATTTT. It is translated as CASSSSTGGNQPQHF.

The chain combines TRBV9 with TRBJ1-2; 7 bases line up with TRBD1. The V and J ends lost 3 bases and 4 bases, in that order; junction bases with no gene match: 15. CDR3 length equals 17 residues. The germline V gene has CDR1 SGDLS and CDR2 YYNGEE. The CDR3 loop reads CASSATYEATGPYGYTF. CDR3 DNA: TGTGCCAGCAGCGCCACTTACGAAGCGACAGGGCCCTATGGCTACACCTTC.

This clonotype was recorded at least ten times. The rearrangement links TRBV28 to TRBJ1-2; 10 nucleotides match TRBD1. Unmatched junction bases numbered 8, after V lost 8 bases and J lost 8 bases. The length of the CDR3 is 13 residues. The germline gives CDR1 MDHEN, CDR2 SYDVKM. CDR3 bases: TGTGCCAGCGCCTCGGGACAGGGGCACGGCTACACCTTC. It codes for CASASGQGHGYTF.

In this sample, this clonotype turned up many times. The gene calls are TRBV12-3 or TRBV12-4 and TRBJ2-1; TRBD2 matches 16 bases. This CDR3 contains 15 residues. V shed 4 bases, J shed 8 bases, and the junction held 2 bases outside the gene matches. The DNA of the CDR3 is TGTGCCAGCAGTTCGGGACTAGCGGGAGGGGATGAGCAGTTCTTC. It codes for CASSSGLAGGDEQFF.

This clonotype was seen ten or more times. The J gene is TRBJ2-4, the V gene TRBV28, with D tentatively TRBD1 (6 bases). This CDR3 has 19 amino acids. The germline gives CDR1 MDHEN, CDR2 SYDVKM. The germline V and J ends were trimmed by 3 bases and 2 bases, with 23 bases remaining between them. In nucleotides, the CDR3 is TGTGCCAGCAGTTTCTCCACGCAACAGGGTGGCCTCCCCAAAAACATTCAGTACTTC. Encoded protein: CASSFSTQQGGLPKNIQYF.

The chain combines TRBV19 with TRBJ1-1, with 12 positions matching TRBD1. V dropped 7 bases and J dropped 6; count of bases not matched to a gene: 9. CDR3 length: 15 amino acids. Germline V gene sequence: CDR1 LNHDA, CDR2 SQIVND (reference sequence). In DNA, the CDR3 is TGTGCCAGTATCCCCAGGGGACAGGGGGCCTCTGAAGCTTTCTTT. Amino acid sequence: CASIPRGQGASEAFF.

This clonotype was recorded many times. V is TRBV19 and J is TRBJ2-1, with D maybe TRBD2 (6 bases). Trimming pared 0 bases from V and 4 bases from J, leaving 19 bases between. The germline gives CDR1 LNHDA, CDR2 SQIVND (reference sequence). The CDR3 has 18 residues. The CDR3 DNA follows: TGTGCCAGTAGTATAGAGGGGGGTCAGGGCAGACCTTACAATGAGCAGTTCTTC. Translating it yields CASSIEGGQGRPYNEQFF. The whole variable domain, remainder taken from reference TRBV19 and TRBJ2-1, is DGGITQSPKYLFRKEGQNVTLSCEQNLNHDAMYWYRQDPGQGLRLIYYSQIVNDFQKGDIAEGYSVSREKKESFPLTVTSAQKNPTAFYLCASSIEGGQGRPYNEQFFGPGTRLTVL.

The CDR3 DNA sequence: TGTGCCAGCAGTCAGGACAGGGAAGGTCAGCCCCAGCATTTT. Translating it yields CASSQDREGQPQHF. The rearrangement links TRBV2 to TRBJ1-5; 8 nucleotides match TRBD1. J gave up 6 bases and V 5 bases, and 6 bases lay outside the gene matches. Germline CDR1 reads SNHLY; CDR2 reads FYNNEI. The CDR3 contains 14 residues.

This clonotype was picked up a small number of times. The chain couples TRBV20-1 to TRBJ1-5; 8 bases map to TRBD1. With V trimmed by 5 bases and J by 9 bases, 12 bases remained unmatched. Germline CDR1 and CDR2: DFQATT and SNEGSKA (reference sequence). The CDR3 spans 14 residues. CDR3 loop: CSALSGTGVGPQHF. Here the CDR3 DNA reads TGCAGTGCTCTCTCCGGGACAGGCGTGGGGCCCCAGCATTTT.

This clonotype has only a few counts. The V gene is TRBV20-1, the J gene TRBJ1-5; 8 nucleotides align to TRBD1. CDR1 is DFQATT and CDR2 is SNEGSKA in the germline V gene (reference sequence). CDR3 size: 13 residues. Germline trimming cut 5 bases from V and 5 bases from J; bases unmatched to any gene: 5. CDR3 loop: CSAHRGGDQPQHF. The CDR3 DNA sequence: TGCAGTGCTCACAGGGGGGGGGATCAGCCCCAGCATTTT.

This clonotype was observed many times. V is TRBV3-1 and J is TRBJ1-1; D possibly corresponds to TRBD1 (6 bases). Trimming removed 4 bases from V and 4 bases from J, with 16 bases in between. This CDR3 region has 15 residues. Germline values: CDR1 LGHDT, CDR2 YNNKEL (reference sequence). CDR3: CASSPRGGRGTEAFF. In nucleotides, the CDR3 is TGTGCCAGCAGCCCAAGGGGCGGCAGGGGCACTGAAGCTTTCTTT.

The chain recombines TRBV20-1 with TRBJ2-5, with 12 bases that match TRBD2. The CDR3 has 19 amino acids. With V trimmed by 0 bases and J by 4 bases, 15 bases remained unmatched. The germline V gene encodes CDR1 DFQATT and CDR2 SNEGSKA (reference sequence). The CDR3 DNA follows: TGCAGTGCTAGAGACCCTCTTCTAGCGGGAGGGCCCTCGGTAGAGACCCAGTACTTC. It encodes CSARDPLLAGGPSVETQYF.